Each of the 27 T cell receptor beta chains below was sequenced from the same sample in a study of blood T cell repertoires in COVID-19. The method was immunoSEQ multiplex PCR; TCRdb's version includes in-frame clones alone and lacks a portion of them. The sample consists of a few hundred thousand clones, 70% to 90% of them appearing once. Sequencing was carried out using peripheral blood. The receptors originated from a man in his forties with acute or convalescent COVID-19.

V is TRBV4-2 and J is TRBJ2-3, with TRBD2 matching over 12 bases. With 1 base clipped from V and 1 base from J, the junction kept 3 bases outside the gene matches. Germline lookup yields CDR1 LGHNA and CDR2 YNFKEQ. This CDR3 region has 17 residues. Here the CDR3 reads CASSQAASGGGTDTQYF. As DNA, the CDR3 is TGTGCCAGCAGCCAAGCGGCTAGCGGGGGGGGCACAGATACGCAGTATTTT.

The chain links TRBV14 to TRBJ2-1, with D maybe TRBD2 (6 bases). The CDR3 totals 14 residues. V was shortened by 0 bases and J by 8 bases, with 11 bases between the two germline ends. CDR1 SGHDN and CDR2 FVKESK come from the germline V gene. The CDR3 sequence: CASSQEVWRDEQFF. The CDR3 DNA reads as TGTGCCAGCAGCCAAGAGGTGTGGAGGGATGAGCAGTTCTTC.

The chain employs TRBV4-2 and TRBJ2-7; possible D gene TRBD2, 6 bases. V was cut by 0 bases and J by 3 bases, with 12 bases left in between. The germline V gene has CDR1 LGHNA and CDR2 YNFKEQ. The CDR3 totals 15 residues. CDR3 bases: TGTGCCAGCAGCCAAGAATTAGCGGTGGGCTACGAGCAGTACTTC. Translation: CASSQELAVGYEQYF.

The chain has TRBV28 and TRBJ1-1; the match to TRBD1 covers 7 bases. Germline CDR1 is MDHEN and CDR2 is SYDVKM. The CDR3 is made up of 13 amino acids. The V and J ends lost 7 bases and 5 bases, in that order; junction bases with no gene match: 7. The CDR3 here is CASKQGIHTEAFF. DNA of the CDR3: TGTGCCAGCAAACAGGGGATACATACTGAAGCTTTCTTT.

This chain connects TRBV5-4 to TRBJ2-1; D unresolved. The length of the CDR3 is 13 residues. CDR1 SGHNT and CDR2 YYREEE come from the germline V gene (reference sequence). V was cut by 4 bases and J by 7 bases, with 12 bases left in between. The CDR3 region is CASSLDFENEQFF. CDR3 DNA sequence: TGTGCCAGCAGCCTCGACTTTGAGAATGAGCAGTTCTTC.

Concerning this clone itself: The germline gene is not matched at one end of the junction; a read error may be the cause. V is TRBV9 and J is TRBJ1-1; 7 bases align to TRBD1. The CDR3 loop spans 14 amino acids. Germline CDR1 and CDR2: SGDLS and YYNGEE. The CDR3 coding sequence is TGTGCCAGCAGCGTAGGCAGGGGGAACGCTGAAGCTTTCTTT. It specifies CASSVGRGNAEAFF.

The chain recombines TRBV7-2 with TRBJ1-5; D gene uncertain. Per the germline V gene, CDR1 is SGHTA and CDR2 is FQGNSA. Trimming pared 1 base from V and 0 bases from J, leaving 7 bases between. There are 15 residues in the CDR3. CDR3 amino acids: CASSLGGYSNQPQHF. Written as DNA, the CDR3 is TGTGCCAGCAGCTTAGGAGGTTATAGCAATCAGCCCCAGCATTTT.

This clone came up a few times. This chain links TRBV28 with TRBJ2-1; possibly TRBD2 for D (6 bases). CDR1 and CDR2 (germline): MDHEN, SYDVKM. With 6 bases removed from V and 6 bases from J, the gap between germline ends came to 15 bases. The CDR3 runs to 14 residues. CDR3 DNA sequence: TGTGCCAGCAGGAGCGGCAGGGAGGTCAATGAGCAGTTCTTC. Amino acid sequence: CASRSGREVNEQFF.

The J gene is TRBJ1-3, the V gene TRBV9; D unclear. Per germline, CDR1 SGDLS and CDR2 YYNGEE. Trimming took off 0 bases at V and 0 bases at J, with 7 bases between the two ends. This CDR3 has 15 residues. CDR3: CASSVGLSSGNTIYF. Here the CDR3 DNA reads TGTGCCAGCAGCGTAGGGTTGAGCTCTGGAAACACCATATATTTT.

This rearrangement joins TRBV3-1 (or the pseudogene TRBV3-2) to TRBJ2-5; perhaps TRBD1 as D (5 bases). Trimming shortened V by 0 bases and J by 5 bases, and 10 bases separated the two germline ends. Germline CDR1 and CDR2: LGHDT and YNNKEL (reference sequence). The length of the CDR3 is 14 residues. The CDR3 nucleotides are TGTGCCAGCAGCCAAGATGCAGGGCGGGAGACCCAGTACTTC. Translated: CASSQDAGRETQYF.

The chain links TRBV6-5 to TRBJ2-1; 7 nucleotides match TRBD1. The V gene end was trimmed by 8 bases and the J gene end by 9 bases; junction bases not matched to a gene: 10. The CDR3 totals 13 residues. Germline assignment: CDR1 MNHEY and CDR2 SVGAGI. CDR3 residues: CASGLQGSREQFF. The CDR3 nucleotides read TGTGCCAGCGGATTACAGGGGTCCCGTGAGCAGTTCTTC.

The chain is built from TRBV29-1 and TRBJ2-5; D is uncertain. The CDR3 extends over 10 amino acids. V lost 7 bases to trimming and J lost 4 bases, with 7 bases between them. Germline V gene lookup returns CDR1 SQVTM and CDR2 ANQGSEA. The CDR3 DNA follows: TGCAGCGGCAGTATAGAGACCCAGTACTTC. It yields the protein CSGSIETQYF.

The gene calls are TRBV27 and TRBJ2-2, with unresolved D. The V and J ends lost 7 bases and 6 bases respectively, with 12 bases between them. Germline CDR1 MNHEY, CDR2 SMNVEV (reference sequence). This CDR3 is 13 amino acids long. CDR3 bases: TGTGCCAGCACCTACCTATACCCCGGGGAGCTGTTTTTT. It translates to CASTYLYPGELFF.

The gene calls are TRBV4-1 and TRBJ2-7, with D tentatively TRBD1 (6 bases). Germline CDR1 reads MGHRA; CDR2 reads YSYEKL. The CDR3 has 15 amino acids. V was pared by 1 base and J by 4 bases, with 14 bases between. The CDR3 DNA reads TGCGCCAGCAGCCAAGGGGGGTTGGGGGCTTACGAGCAGTACTTC. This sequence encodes CASSQGGLGAYEQYF.

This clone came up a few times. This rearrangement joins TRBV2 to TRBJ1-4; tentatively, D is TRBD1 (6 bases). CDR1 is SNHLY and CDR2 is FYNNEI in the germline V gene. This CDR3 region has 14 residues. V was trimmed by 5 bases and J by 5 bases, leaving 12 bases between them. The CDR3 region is CASSPGTQNEKLFF. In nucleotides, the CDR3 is TGTGCCAGCAGTCCCGGGACACAGAATGAAAAACTGTTTTTT.

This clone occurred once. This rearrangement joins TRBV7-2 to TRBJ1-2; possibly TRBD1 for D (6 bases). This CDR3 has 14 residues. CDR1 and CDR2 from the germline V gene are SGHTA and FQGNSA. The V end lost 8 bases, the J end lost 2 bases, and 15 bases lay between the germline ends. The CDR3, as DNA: TGTGCCAGCCGCGACAGGTACGAGAACTATGGCTACACCTTC. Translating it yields CASRDRYENYGYTF.

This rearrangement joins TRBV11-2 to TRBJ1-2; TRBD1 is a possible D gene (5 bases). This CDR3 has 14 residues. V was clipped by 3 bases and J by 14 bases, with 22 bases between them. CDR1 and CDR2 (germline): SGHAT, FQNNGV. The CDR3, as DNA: TGTGCCAGCAGCTTCGGAGGGCCCTTACTTGGGGGGACCTTC. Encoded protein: CASSFGGPLLGGTF.

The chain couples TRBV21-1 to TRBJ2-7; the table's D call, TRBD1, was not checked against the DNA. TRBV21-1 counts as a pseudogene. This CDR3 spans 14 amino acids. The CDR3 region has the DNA TGTGCCAGCAGCAACGGGACAGGGGTAGACGAGCAGTACTTC. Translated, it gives CASSNGTGVDEQYF.

CDR3 protein: CASSVPGHITDTQYF. The CDR3 DNA reads as TGTGCCAGCAGCGTGCCGGGACATATCACAGATACGCAGTATTTT. The chain employs TRBV7-2 and TRBJ2-3, with D possibly matching TRBD1 (6 bases). Germline CDR1 reads SGHTA; CDR2 reads FQGNSA. The CDR3 is 15 residues long. V was clipped by 5 bases and J by 2 bases, with 14 bases between them.

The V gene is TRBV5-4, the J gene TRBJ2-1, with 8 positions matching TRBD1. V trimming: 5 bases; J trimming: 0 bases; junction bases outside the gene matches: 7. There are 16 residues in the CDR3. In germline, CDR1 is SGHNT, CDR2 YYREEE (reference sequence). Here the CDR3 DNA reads TGTGCCAGCAGTTTCAGGGGGCTGAGCTCCTACAATGAGCAGTTCTTC. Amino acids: CASSFRGLSSYNEQFF.

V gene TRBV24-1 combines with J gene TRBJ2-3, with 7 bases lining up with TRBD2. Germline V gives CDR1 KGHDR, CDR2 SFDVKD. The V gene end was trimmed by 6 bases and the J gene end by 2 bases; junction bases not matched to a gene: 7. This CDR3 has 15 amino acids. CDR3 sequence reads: CATSLTSELTDTQYF. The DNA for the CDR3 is TGTGCCACCAGTTTAACTAGCGAGCTCACAGATACGCAGTATTTT.

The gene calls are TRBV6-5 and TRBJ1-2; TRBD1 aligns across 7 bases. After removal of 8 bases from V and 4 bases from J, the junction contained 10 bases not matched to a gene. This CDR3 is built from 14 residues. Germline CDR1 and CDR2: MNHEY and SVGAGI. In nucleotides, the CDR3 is TGTGCCAGCCTATTGGACAGGAGGGGCTATGGCTACACCTTC. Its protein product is CASLLDRRGYGYTF.

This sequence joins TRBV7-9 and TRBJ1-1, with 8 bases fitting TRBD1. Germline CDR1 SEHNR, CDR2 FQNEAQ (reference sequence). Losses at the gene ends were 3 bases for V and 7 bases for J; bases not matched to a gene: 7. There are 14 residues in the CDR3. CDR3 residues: CASSFGTGGGEAFF. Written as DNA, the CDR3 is TGTGCCAGCAGCTTTGGGACAGGAGGTGGTGAAGCTTTCTTT.

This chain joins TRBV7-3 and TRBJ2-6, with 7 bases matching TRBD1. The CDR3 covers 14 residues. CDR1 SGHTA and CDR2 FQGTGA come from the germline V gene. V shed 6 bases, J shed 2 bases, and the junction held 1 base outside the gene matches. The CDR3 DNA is TGTGCCAGCAGTGGACAGGCTGGGGCCAACGTCCTGACTTTC. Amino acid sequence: CASSGQAGANVLTF.

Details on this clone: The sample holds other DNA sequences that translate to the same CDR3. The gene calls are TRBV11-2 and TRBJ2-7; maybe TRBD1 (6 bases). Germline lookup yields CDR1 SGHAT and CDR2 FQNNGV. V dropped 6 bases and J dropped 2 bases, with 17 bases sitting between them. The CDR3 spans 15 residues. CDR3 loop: CASSSYDRIPYEQYF. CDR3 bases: TGTGCCAGCAGTTCCTATGACAGGATTCCCTACGAGCAGTACTTC.

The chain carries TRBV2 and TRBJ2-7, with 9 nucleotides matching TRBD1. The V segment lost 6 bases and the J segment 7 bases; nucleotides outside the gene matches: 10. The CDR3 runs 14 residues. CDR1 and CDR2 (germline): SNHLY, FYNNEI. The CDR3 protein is CASRLTGGMDEQYF. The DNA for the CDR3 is TGTGCCAGCAGACTGACAGGGGGTATGGATGAGCAGTACTTC. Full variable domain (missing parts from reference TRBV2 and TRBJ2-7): EPEVTQTPSHQVTQMGQEVILRCVPISNHLYFYWYRQILGQKVEFLVSFYNNEISEKSEIFDDQFSVERPDGSNFTLKIRSTKLEDSAMYFCASRLTGGMDEQYFGPGTRLTVT.

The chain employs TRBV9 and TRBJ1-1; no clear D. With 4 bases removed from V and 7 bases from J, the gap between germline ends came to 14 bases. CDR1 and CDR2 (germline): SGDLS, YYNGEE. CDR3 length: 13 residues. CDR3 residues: CASSPKLQHEAFF. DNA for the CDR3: TGTGCCAGCAGCCCAAAGCTACAGCATGAAGCTTTCTTT.